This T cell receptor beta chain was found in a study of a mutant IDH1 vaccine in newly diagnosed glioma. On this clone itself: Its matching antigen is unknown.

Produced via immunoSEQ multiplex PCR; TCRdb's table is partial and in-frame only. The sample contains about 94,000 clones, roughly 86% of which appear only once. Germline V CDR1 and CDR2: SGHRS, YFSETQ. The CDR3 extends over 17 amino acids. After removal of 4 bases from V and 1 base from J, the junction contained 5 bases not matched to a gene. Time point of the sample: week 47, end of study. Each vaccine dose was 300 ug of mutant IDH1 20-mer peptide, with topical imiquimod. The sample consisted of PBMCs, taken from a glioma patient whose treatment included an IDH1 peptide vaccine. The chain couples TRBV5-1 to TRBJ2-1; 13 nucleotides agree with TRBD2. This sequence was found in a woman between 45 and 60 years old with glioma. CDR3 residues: CASSLGLAGVSYNEQFF. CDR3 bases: TGCGCCAGCAGCCTCGGACTAGCGGGAGTTTCCTACAATGAGCAGTTCTTC.